These 24 T cell receptor beta chains came from one sample sequenced in a study of shared clonotypes between healthy human individuals. The data were produced by immunoSEQ multiplex PCR, yet TCRdb's version contains in-frame clones alone and is incomplete. Of more than 500,000 clones listed, 90% to 97% are singletons. What was sequenced was naive CD4+ T cells sorted from blood. Subset specified: CD45RA+ positively selected. The receptor source for this set is a woman aged 25 to 39 in good health.

The V call is TRBV27, the J call TRBJ2-7; the match to TRBD1 covers 9 bases. This CDR3 comprises 16 residues. Germline CDR1 MNHEY, CDR2 SMNVEV (reference sequence). Losses at the gene ends were 5 bases for V and 2 bases for J; bases not matched to a gene: 10. For the CDR3, the DNA is TGTGCCAGCAGTCAGGGGGGACAGGGAAAGGCCTACGAGCAGTACTTC. The encoded protein is CASSQGGQGKAYEQYF.

The chain employs TRBV6-5 and TRBJ1-1; D unclear. The CDR3 extends over 15 amino acids. Germline loops: CDR1 MNHEY, CDR2 SVGAGI. The V end lost 0 bases, the J end lost 4 bases, and 12 bases lay between the germline ends. The CDR3 nucleotides are TGTGCCAGCAGTTACTCAAGGCTCTCCCTCACTGAAGCTTTCTTT. Its translation is CASSYSRLSLTEAFF.

CDR3 bases: TGTGCCAGCAGCCCCGGGACTAGCTACAATGAGCAGTTCTTC. It is translated as CASSPGTSYNEQFF. The chain recombines TRBV2 with TRBJ2-1; 8 bases align to TRBD2. Germline V gives CDR1 SNHLY, CDR2 FYNNEI. This CDR3 spans 14 amino acids. J gave up 3 bases and V 6 bases, and 4 bases lay outside the gene matches.

The V gene is TRBV2, the J gene TRBJ2-2, with TRBD1 identical over 7 bases. Germline CDR1 is SNHLY and CDR2 is FYNNEI. J was trimmed by 2 bases and V by 7 bases; bases with no gene match: 7. CDR3 length: 15 amino acids. CDR3 DNA: TGTGCCAGCATTGCAGACAGGGCAAACACCGGGGAGCTGTTTTTT. Translating it yields CASIADRANTGELFF.

This chain uses TRBV5-1 with TRBJ1-2, with 11 nucleotides matching TRBD1. V lost 4 bases and J lost 5; bases outside the gene matches: 7. Germline V gene sequence: CDR1 SGHRS, CDR2 YFSETQ. The CDR3 loop spans 15 amino acids. The CDR3 here is CASSAGTGGQYGYTF. The CDR3 nucleotides read TGCGCCAGCAGCGCCGGGACAGGGGGTCAATATGGCTACACCTTC.

V usage is TRBV4-1 and J usage is TRBJ1-5; D is perhaps TRBD1 (6 bases). CDR1 MGHRA and CDR2 YSYEKL come from the germline V gene. Trimming stripped 1 base from V and 2 bases from J, with 15 bases between. CDR3 length: 17 amino acids. CDR3: CASSQAIRGRGNQPQHF. CDR3 nucleotides: TGCGCCAGCAGCCAAGCGATCCGGGGGCGAGGCAATCAGCCCCAGCATTTT.

The chain links TRBV5-1 to TRBJ1-1; tentatively, D is TRBD1 (5 bases). This CDR3 spans 13 amino acids. Trimming cost V 3 bases and J 4 bases, with 10 bases left between them. The germline CDR1 and CDR2 sequences are SGHRS and YFSETQ. This chain's CDR3 is CASSWVGGTEAFF. CDR3 DNA sequence: TGCGCCAGCAGCTGGGTGGGGGGCACTGAAGCTTTCTTT.

J is TRBJ2-2 and V is TRBV11-2; TRBD2 agrees at 11 bases. Germline CDR1 SGHAT, CDR2 FQNNGV. CDR3 length equals 17 residues. V dropped 2 bases and J dropped 7; count of bases not matched to a gene: 9. CDR3 in DNA: TGTGCCAGCAGCTTACTCCGACTAGCGGGAAGGGTCGGGGAGCTGTTTTTT. Translation: CASSLLRLAGRVGELFF.

The genes are TRBV28 and TRBJ1-5; D is perhaps TRBD1 (6 bases). The CDR3 is made up of 14 amino acids. Germline V gives CDR1 MDHEN, CDR2 SYDVKM. Between the trimmed V and J ends, which lost 6 bases and 4 bases, there was a span of 13 bases. The CDR3 loop is CASSLWGRNQPQHF. CDR3 DNA: TGTGCCAGCAGCCTCTGGGGGCGGAATCAGCCCCAGCATTTT.

The chain couples TRBV11-2 to TRBJ1-2; TRBD1 matches at 7 bases. Germline loops: CDR1 SGHAT, CDR2 FQNNGV. The CDR3 consists of 18 residues. Trimming took 5 bases from V and 0 from J; bases not matched to a gene: 15. CDR3 loop: CASSPPGQKFSANYGYTF. CDR3 nucleotides: TGTGCCAGCAGCCCCCCGGGACAGAAGTTTTCTGCTAACTATGGCTACACCTTC.

The chain recombines TRBV28 with TRBJ1-1; D gene unclear. The V gene lost 5 bases and the J gene lost 3 bases, with 13 bases spanning the gap. Looked up from germline, CDR1 is MDHEN and CDR2 is SYDVKM. The CDR3 sequence is 14 residues long. CDR3 sequence (DNA): TGTGCCAGCAGTAACCCCTCCAGGTACACTGAAGCTTTCTTT. It is translated as CASSNPSRYTEAFF.

V and J are TRBV29-1 and TRBJ1-3; 10 nucleotides line up with TRBD1. J gave up 5 bases and V 6 bases, and 7 bases lay outside the gene matches. The CDR3 has 14 residues. Germline V gene lookup returns CDR1 SQVTM and CDR2 ANQGSEA. As DNA, the CDR3 is TGCAGCGTGGACGGACAGGGGGATAGAAACACCATATATTTT. It translates to CSVDGQGDRNTIYF.

This chain joins TRBV4-1 and TRBJ2-1; TRBD2 aligns across 11 bases. Trimming removed 4 bases from V and 8 bases from J; junction bases left unmatched: 7. This CDR3 has 15 residues. Germline V lookup: CDR1 MGHRA, CDR2 YSYEKL. The CDR3: CASSRTSGRSDEQFF. The CDR3 DNA reads TGCGCCAGCAGCCGCACTAGCGGGAGATCCGATGAGCAGTTCTTC.

The rearrangement links TRBV7-9 to TRBJ1-3, with 9 bases aligning to TRBD1. The CDR3 sequence is 15 residues long. Germline trimming cut 5 bases from V and 4 bases from J; bases unmatched to any gene: 6. From germline, CDR1 is SEHNR and CDR2 FQNEAQ (reference sequence). The CDR3 loop is CASSHGTGIGNTIYF. The CDR3 nucleotides are TGTGCCAGCAGCCACGGGACAGGGATCGGAAACACCATATATTTT.

The J gene is TRBJ1-1, the V gene TRBV5-1; D gene uncertain. The CDR3 covers 12 residues. V dropped 1 base and J dropped 7 bases, with 8 bases sitting between them. From germline, CDR1 is SGHRS and CDR2 YFSETQ. Here the CDR3 reads CASSLKGDEAFF. The DNA for the CDR3 is TGCGCCAGCAGCTTGAAGGGTGATGAAGCTTTCTTT.

CDR3 DNA: TGTGCCAGCAGTTGGGAGGGCGACGGAGCGACTGAGCAGTTCTTC. It yields the protein CASSWEGDGATEQFF. This chain connects TRBV28 to TRBJ2-1, with TRBD2 matching 7 bases. Germline V CDR1 and CDR2: MDHEN, SYDVKM. The CDR3 contains 15 residues. J gave up 9 bases and V 4 bases, and 12 bases lay outside the gene matches.

CDR3 sequence reads: CASSLVFSGGINEQFF. DNA of the CDR3: TGTGCCAGCAGTTTAGTCTTTTCGGGAGGGATCAATGAGCAGTTCTTC. The V gene is TRBV27, the J gene TRBJ2-1; TRBD2 matches 8 bases. CDR3 length equals 16 residues. After removal of 2 bases from V and 6 bases from J, the junction contained 9 bases not matched to a gene. CDR1 is MNHEY, CDR2 SMNVEV, per germline (reference sequence).

This chain joins TRBV30 and TRBJ2-7, with D unclear. Germline loops: CDR1 GTSNPN, CDR2 SVGIG (reference sequence). The CDR3 consists of 11 residues. Trimming took 4 bases from V and 8 from J, leaving 12 bases between them. In DNA, the CDR3 is TGTGCCTGGATCCTTGGGGTAAAGCAGTACTTC. This sequence encodes CAWILGVKQYF.

The chain has TRBV7-7 and TRBJ2-7; 8 nucleotides line up with TRBD2. V trimming: 4 bases; J trimming: 5 bases; junction bases outside the gene matches: 13. This CDR3 spans 16 amino acids. CDR1 SSHAT and CDR2 FNYEAQ come from the germline V gene (reference sequence). The CDR3 protein is CASSSKTSEIRNEQYF. The CDR3 DNA sequence: TGTGCCAGCAGCTCTAAGACTAGCGAGATTCGTAACGAGCAGTACTTC.

The V gene is TRBV5-1, the J gene TRBJ2-7; 7 bases fit TRBD2. Germline loops: CDR1 SGHRS, CDR2 YFSETQ. The CDR3 is 14 residues long. V lost 4 bases to trimming and J lost 3 bases; unmatched junction nucleotides: 7. CDR3 nucleotide sequence: TGCGCCAGCAGCGTTTTGCGGGAGAACTACGAGCAGTACTTC. It codes for CASSVLRENYEQYF.

The gene calls are TRBV2 and TRBJ2-6; 8 bases agree with TRBD1. CDR1 and CDR2 from the germline V gene are SNHLY and FYNNEI. The CDR3 length is 14 residues. The trim removed 6 bases at V and 2 bases at J, leaving 0 bases unmatched. The CDR3 loop reads CASRQGAGANVLTF. The CDR3 DNA is TGTGCCAGCAGACAGGGGGCTGGGGCCAACGTCCTGACTTTC.

The J gene is TRBJ1-1, the V gene TRBV29-1, with D possibly matching TRBD1 (6 bases). This CDR3 is built from 15 residues. Trimming shortened V by 6 bases and J by 0 bases, and 17 bases separated the two germline ends. Per the germline V gene, CDR1 is SQVTM and CDR2 is ANQGSEA. The DNA of the CDR3 is TGCAGCGTGAAAGAACCGGGACACTTGAACACTGAAGCTTTCTTT. This codes for CSVKEPGHLNTEAFF. The full variable domain, in which reference TRBV29-1 and TRBJ1-1 provide the parts outside the CDR3, is SAVISQKPSRDICQRGTSLTIQCQVDSQVTMMFWYRQQPGQSLTLIATANQGSEATYESGFVIDKFPISRPNLTFSTLTVSNMSPEDSSIYLCSVKEPGHLNTEAFFGQGTRLTVV.

This clone was recorded once. This chain joins TRBV6-5 and TRBJ2-7; D assignment may be TRBD1 or TRBD2 (6 bases each). The CDR3 consists of 15 residues. V was shortened by 2 bases and J by 7 bases, with 18 bases between the two germline ends. CDR1 is MNHEY and CDR2 is SVGAGI in the germline V gene. The chain's CDR3 is CASSYQEGSQGEQYF. The CDR3 nucleotides are TGTGCCAGCAGTTACCAGGAGGGGTCTCAGGGGGAGCAGTACTTC.

The V and J genes are TRBV28 and TRBJ2-3; the match to TRBD2 covers 11 bases. Germline V gene sequence: CDR1 MDHEN, CDR2 SYDVKM. V shed 4 bases, J shed 1 base, and the junction held 1 base outside the gene matches. This CDR3 has 15 residues. The CDR3 here is CASSSLAGGTDTQYF. For the CDR3, the DNA is TGTGCCAGCAGTTCACTAGCGGGGGGCACAGATACGCAGTATTTT.